The entry below gives a single T cell receptor (beta chain) sequence along with its context. This clone was picked up one time. Which antigen it targets is not known. The input lacks base qualities; no much larger clone sits a single base away. At the DNA level, this CDR3 is encoded by other sequences in the same sample as well. Starting 14 to 28 days after the autologous transplant, patients began checkpoint therapy, which included ipilimumab at 1 mg/kg intravenously on day 1 of selected weeks. The nivolumab dose was 3 mg/kg intravenously, delivered on day 1 of weeks 1, 4, 7, 10, and every two weeks through week 26. Combined checkpoint inhibition with ipilimumab and nivolumab as consolidation after autologous stem cell transplantation was tested in a Phase Ib clinical trial. This entry belongs to a study of ipilimumab plus nivolumab after autologous stem cell transplantation listed by TCRdb under 2021. Concerning the study at large: A median of roughly 5 ipilimumab doses and 8 nivolumab doses was received by trial patients. Both primary refractory and relapsed disease were represented in the DLBCL cohort, where 18-month progression-free survival was about 82% and 31%, respectively. Roughly 35 patients made up the trial's intent-to-treat population. Patients with high-risk diffuse large B cell lymphoma, mature T cell lymphoma, or multiple myeloma undergoing autologous transplant were enrolled in the trial. Broad study findings and their caveats: The authors stated that profiles of the T cell receptor repertoire, regulatory T cell phenotype and gut microbiota provided a biologic rationale for studying this approach further. Combined checkpoint inhibition as post-transplant consolidation was concluded by the authors to appear tolerable.

Library method: the immunoSEQ multiplex PCR assay. TCRdb limited this immuneACCESS table to in-frame rearrangements with V and J called. A share of clones is missing; checked studies link under half to unresolved V genes, and the rest is unexplained. The sample table shows over 80,000 clones, and 75% to 85% are seen once. Of the sample, roughly 2.2% is held by the ten largest clones. V gives up 4 bases and J gives up 8 bases, and the segment between their germline ends measures 18 bases. CDR1 and CDR2 are drawn from the germline V gene: SGHRS, YFSETQ. Including the terminal cysteine and phenylalanine, the CDR3 comprises 14 residues. The retained sequence is limited to the CDR3, 42 bases, with the frame set at the first base.

This receptor was obtained from a male donor with diffuse large B-cell lymphoma. The material was PBMCs, obtained in a trial of ipilimumab plus nivolumab as post-transplant consolidation. This sequence uses TRBV5-1 and TRBJ1-2, and TRBD1 may be the D gene, going by 5 matching bases. The sequenced DNA: TGCGCCAGCAGCGGAAATCAGGGAAGAGACGGCTACACCTTC. It is translated as CASSGNQGRDGYTF.